The 23 T cell receptor beta chains presented below share a single source sample, sequenced in a study of T cell responses to AZD1222 COVID-19 vaccine. Sequencing used immunoSEQ multiplex PCR; TCRdb keeps in-frame clones, though not all of them. In the table there are fewer than 110,000 clones, about 88% of which are singletons. The input for sequencing was peripheral blood, taken on day 0 of AZD1222 vaccination. The source of these receptors is an adult in good health.

This clone occurred once. The rearrangement uses TRBV19 and TRBJ2-1; 8 bases map to TRBD1. CDR3 size: 16 residues. The trim removed 4 bases at V and 1 base at J, leaving 6 bases unmatched. From germline, CDR1 is LNHDA and CDR2 SQIVND (reference sequence). CDR3: CASSSLGTGSYNEQFF. The CDR3 nucleotides are TGTGCCAGTAGTAGTCTCGGGACAGGTTCCTACAATGAGCAGTTCTTC.

This clone came up once. The chain carries TRBV6-5 and TRBJ2-3, with a tentative D call TRBD1 (5 bases). The CDR3 loop spans 16 amino acids. Trimming stripped 2 bases from V and 2 bases from J, with 14 bases between. Germline values: CDR1 MNHEY, CDR2 SVGAGI. The chain's CDR3 is CASSYQPQGYTDTQYF. CDR3 DNA: TGTGCCAGCAGTTACCAACCGCAGGGCTACACAGATACGCAGTATTTT.

This clone has a single count. V usage is TRBV14 and J usage is TRBJ1-1; D uncertain. V lost 1 base to trimming and J lost 2 bases, with 11 bases between them. Germline V CDR1 and CDR2: SGHDN, FVKESK. CDR3 length equals 15 residues. The CDR3 DNA reads as TGTGCCAGCAGCCAAGCTCTTAGTGGAAACACTGAAGCTTTCTTT. Amino acids: CASSQALSGNTEAFF.

The gene calls are TRBV5-1 and TRBJ1-2, with a weak D call TRBD1 (6 bases). The CDR3 is 16 residues long. V lost 0 bases to trimming and J lost 2 bases, with 14 bases between them. Germline values: CDR1 SGHRS, CDR2 YFSETQ. The CDR3 sequence: CASSLGTAHWNYGYTF. The CDR3 nucleotides read TGCGCCAGCAGCTTGGGGACAGCCCATTGGAACTATGGCTACACCTTC.

The chain has TRBV1 and TRBJ2-3; the table's D gene call, TRBD2, was not cross checked with the DNA. TRBV1 is reported as a pseudogene. The CDR3 consists of 16 residues. CDR3 residues: CTSSQVASGGTDTQYF. CDR3 DNA: TGCACCAGCAGCCAAGTGGCAAGCGGGGGCACAGATACGCAGTATTTT.

A single count supports this clone. This chain connects TRBV18 to TRBJ2-1, with 7 nucleotides matching TRBD1. J was trimmed by 9 bases and V by 5 bases; bases with no gene match: 4. Germline V gene sequence: CDR1 KGHSH, CDR2 LQKENI. This CDR3 comprises 12 residues. The CDR3 sequence: CASSVTGPEQFF. CDR3 DNA sequence: TGTGCCAGCTCAGTGACAGGGCCTGAGCAGTTCTTC.

This clone was seen more than once but under ten times. CDR3 sequence reads: CATSRAGTGVWNEQYF. CDR3 DNA: TGTGCCACCAGCAGGGCAGGGACAGGGGTATGGAACGAGCAGTACTTC. The J gene is TRBJ2-7, the V gene TRBV15; 10 positions match TRBD1. Trimming removed 3 bases from V and 5 bases from J; junction bases left unmatched: 10. Per the germline V gene, CDR1 is LNHNV and CDR2 is YYDKDF (reference sequence). The CDR3 sequence is 16 residues long.

The rearrangement uses TRBV7-9 and TRBJ2-7; 10 nucleotides align to TRBD2. CDR1 is SEHNR, CDR2 FQNEAQ, per germline (reference sequence). The CDR3 is made up of 15 amino acids. V lost 3 bases and J lost 5; bases outside the gene matches: 7. In DNA form, the CDR3 reads TGTGCCAGCAGCTTTAGGACTAGCGGACGCGACGAGCAGTACTTC. Translated, it gives CASSFRTSGRDEQYF.

The rearrangement links TRBV30 to TRBJ2-1, with 14 bases lining up with TRBD2. The CDR3 has 17 residues. After removal of 0 bases from V and 7 bases from J, the junction contained 8 bases not matched to a gene. Germline V lookup: CDR1 GTSNPN, CDR2 SVGIG (reference sequence). The DNA for the CDR3 is TGTGCCTGGAGTGTCTTACTTGGGACTAGCGGGAGAAATGAGCAGTTCTTC. This sequence encodes CAWSVLLGTSGRNEQFF.

This chain connects TRBV5-1 to TRBJ1-4; D possibly corresponds to TRBD1 (5 bases). The germline V gene has CDR1 SGHRS and CDR2 YFSETQ. The CDR3 loop spans 16 amino acids. V was shortened by 0 bases and J by 7 bases, with 16 bases between the two germline ends. The CDR3 DNA follows: TGCGCCAGCAGCTTGGCTACGGGGGTCTCAGGTGAAAAACTGTTTTTT. Amino acids: CASSLATGVSGEKLFF. The full variable domain, in which reference TRBV5-1 and TRBJ1-4 provide the parts outside the CDR3, is KAGVTQTPRYLIKTRGQQVTLSCSPISGHRSVSWYQQTPGQGLQFLFEYFSETQRNKGNFPGRFSGRQFSNSRSEMNVSTLELGDSALYLCASSLATGVSGEKLFFGSGTQLSVL.

In its sample, this clone was seen once. The chain uses TRBV5-1 and TRBJ2-3; D possibly corresponds to TRBD2 (6 bases). In germline, CDR1 is SGHRS, CDR2 YFSETQ. V lost 2 bases, J lost 5 bases, and 12 bases lay in between. The CDR3 runs 14 residues. The CDR3 loop is CASSFGGWRDTQYF. DNA for the CDR3: TGCGCCAGCAGCTTTGGGGGGTGGAGAGATACGCAGTATTTT.

CDR3 residues: CASSLGQGPDTQYF. DNA of the CDR3: TGTGCCAGCAGCTTAGGACAGGGGCCAGATACGCAGTATTTT. This chain links TRBV5-5 with TRBJ2-3, with 9 bases lining up with TRBD1. J was trimmed by 4 bases and V by 2 bases; bases with no gene match: 2. CDR1 and CDR2 (germline): SGHKS, YYEKEE (reference sequence). The CDR3 is made up of 14 amino acids.

This chain joins TRBV7-2 and TRBJ1-5; tentatively, D is TRBD1 (5 bases). The V end was cut by 4 bases, the J end by 0 bases, with 7 bases between. The CDR3 totals 14 residues. The germline CDR1 and CDR2 sequences are SGHTA and FQGNSA. The CDR3 protein is CASSWGLSNQPQHF. In DNA form, the CDR3 reads TGTGCCAGCAGCTGGGGACTTAGCAATCAGCCCCAGCATTTT.

The chain employs TRBV28 and TRBJ2-7; 7 nucleotides align to TRBD1. The J segment lost 7 bases and the V segment lost 1 base, leaving 7 bases of the junction unmatched. Per germline, CDR1 MDHEN and CDR2 SYDVKM. The CDR3 sequence is 14 residues long. This chain's CDR3 is CASSLYEGAGEQYF. CDR3 DNA: TGTGCCAGCAGTTTATATGAGGGGGCTGGAGAGCAGTACTTC.

This clone was found a few times. The chain joins TRBV12-3 or TRBV12-4 to TRBJ1-2, with D perhaps matching TRBD1 (5 bases). V was clipped by 7 bases and J by 4 bases, with 13 bases between them. This CDR3 has 13 amino acids. CDR3 amino acids: CASTQGVGYGYTF. CDR3 sequence (DNA): TGTGCCAGCACCCAAGGGGTAGGCTATGGCTACACCTTC.

V usage is TRBV27 and J usage is TRBJ2-7; the D gene is possibly TRBD1 (5 bases). This CDR3 has 14 amino acids. Germline lookup yields CDR1 MNHEY and CDR2 SMNVEV (reference sequence). V was shortened by 3 bases and J by 2 bases, with 11 bases between the two germline ends. Written as DNA, the CDR3 is TGTGCCAGCAGTTTTAAAGGGGTAACCTACGAGCAGTACTTC. Its protein product is CASSFKGVTYEQYF.

The chain links TRBV27 to TRBJ2-1; TRBD2 aligns across 8 bases. Germline lookup yields CDR1 MNHEY and CDR2 SMNVEV (reference sequence). The CDR3 totals 17 residues. After removal of 5 bases from V and 2 bases from J, the junction contained 11 bases not matched to a gene. CDR3: CASSPQSTSGPYNEQFF. The CDR3, as DNA: TGTGCCAGCAGTCCACAATCCACTAGCGGCCCCTACAATGAGCAGTTCTTC.

This clone was seen only once. The rearrangement links TRBV19 to TRBJ1-2, with TRBD1 as a possible D gene (5 bases). CDR1 LNHDA and CDR2 SQIVND come from the germline V gene (reference sequence). Trimming cost V 10 bases and J 2 bases, with 20 bases left between them. The CDR3 contains 15 residues. CDR3: CATTHEGLLNYGYTF. For the CDR3, the DNA is TGTGCCACCACCCACGAGGGGCTATTGAACTATGGCTACACCTTC.

There are a few counts of this clone. V is TRBV3-1 (or the pseudogene TRBV3-2) and J is TRBJ1-1, with 8 bases lining up with TRBD1. The germline gives CDR1 LGHDT, CDR2 YNNKEL (reference sequence). J lost 5 bases, V lost 6 bases, and 8 bases had no gene match. The CDR3 is made up of 14 amino acids. CDR3 DNA sequence: TGTGCCAGCAGTCGTACAGGGGGGAATACTGAAGCTTTCTTT. This gives the protein CASSRTGGNTEAFF.

The chain recombines TRBV14 with TRBJ1-2; D gene ambiguous. The CDR3 loop spans 13 amino acids. The germline V and J ends were trimmed by 4 bases and 0 bases, with 6 bases remaining between them. Germline V CDR1 and CDR2: SGHDN, FVKESK. CDR3 residues: CASSLPSNYGYTF. The CDR3 DNA reads TGTGCCAGCAGCCTGCCTTCTAACTATGGCTACACCTTC.

This clone was observed once. The chain carries TRBV29-1 and TRBJ1-2; TRBD1 matches at 8 bases. From germline, CDR1 is SQVTM and CDR2 ANQGSEA. V lost 5 bases and J lost 9; bases outside the gene matches: 8. The CDR3 is 12 amino acids. CDR3 sequence (DNA): TGCAGCGTTTCGACGACAGGGGACAGCTACACCTTC. Protein product: CSVSTTGDSYTF.

J is TRBJ1-3 and V is TRBV27; possible D gene TRBD1, 5 bases. V lost 0 bases to trimming and J lost 0 bases, with 15 bases between them. This CDR3 has 18 residues. CDR1 is MNHEY, CDR2 SMNVEV, per germline (reference sequence). The CDR3 sequence is CASSLSETVINSGNTIYF. For the CDR3, the DNA is TGTGCCAGCAGTTTATCAGAGACAGTTATAAACTCTGGAAACACCATATATTTT.

The chain employs TRBV6-5 and TRBJ2-5; TRBD2 is a possible D gene (6 bases). This CDR3 region has 15 residues. Germline loops: CDR1 MNHEY, CDR2 SVGAGI. Trimming shortened V by 1 base and J by 5 bases, and 14 bases separated the two germline ends. CDR3 residues: CASSYWGVQRETQYF. In DNA, the CDR3 is TGTGCCAGCAGTTACTGGGGGGTCCAGCGGGAGACCCAGTACTTC.